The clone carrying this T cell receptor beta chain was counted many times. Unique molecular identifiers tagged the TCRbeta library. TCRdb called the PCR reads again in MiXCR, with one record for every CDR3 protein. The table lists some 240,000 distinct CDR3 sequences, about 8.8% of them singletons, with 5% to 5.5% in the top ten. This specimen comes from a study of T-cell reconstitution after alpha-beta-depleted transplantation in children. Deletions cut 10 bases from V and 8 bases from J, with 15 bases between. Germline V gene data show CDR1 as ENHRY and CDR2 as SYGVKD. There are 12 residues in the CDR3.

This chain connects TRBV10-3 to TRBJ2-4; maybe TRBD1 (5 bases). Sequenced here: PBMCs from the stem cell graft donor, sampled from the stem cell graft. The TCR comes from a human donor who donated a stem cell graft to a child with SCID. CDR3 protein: CATTGQGDIQYF. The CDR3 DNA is TGTGCCACCACAGGTCAGGGCGACATTCAGTACTTC.